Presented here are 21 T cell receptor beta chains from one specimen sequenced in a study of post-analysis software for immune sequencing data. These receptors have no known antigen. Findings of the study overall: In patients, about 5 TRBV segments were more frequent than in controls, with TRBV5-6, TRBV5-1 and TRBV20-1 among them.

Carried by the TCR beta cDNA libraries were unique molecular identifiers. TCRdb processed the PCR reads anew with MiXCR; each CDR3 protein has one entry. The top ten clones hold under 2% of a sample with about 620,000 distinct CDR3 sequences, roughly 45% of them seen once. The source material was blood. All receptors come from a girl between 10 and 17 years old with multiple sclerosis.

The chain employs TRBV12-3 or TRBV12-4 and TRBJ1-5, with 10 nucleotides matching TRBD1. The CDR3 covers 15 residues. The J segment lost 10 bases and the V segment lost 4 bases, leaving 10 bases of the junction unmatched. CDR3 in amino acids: CASSSPGQGLLPQHF. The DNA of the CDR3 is TGTGCCAGCAGTTCGCCGGGACAGGGGCTGCTACCCCAGCATTTT.

The CDR3 DNA follows: TGTGCCAGCAGCTTTAGCCGAGTTGAGCAGTTCTTC. Protein sequence: CASSFSRVEQFF. The chain carries TRBV5-6 and TRBJ2-1; D call uncertain. This CDR3 comprises 12 residues. Trimming pared 2 bases from V and 9 bases from J, leaving 9 bases between. CDR1 and CDR2 (germline): SGHDT, YYEEEE.

The CDR3 here is CASSPGTGSTNEKLFF. In DNA form, the CDR3 reads TGTGCCAGCAGCCCGGGGACAGGGTCAACTAATGAAAAACTGTTTTTT. V and J are TRBV7-9 and TRBJ1-4, with 9 bases matching TRBD1. The CDR3 spans 16 residues. V lost 5 bases and J lost 0; bases outside the gene matches: 4. Germline V gives CDR1 SEHNR, CDR2 FQNEAQ (reference sequence).

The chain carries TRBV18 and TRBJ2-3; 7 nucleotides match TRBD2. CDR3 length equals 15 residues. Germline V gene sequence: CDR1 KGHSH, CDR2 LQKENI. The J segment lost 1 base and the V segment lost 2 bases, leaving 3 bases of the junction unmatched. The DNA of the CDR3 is TGTGCCAGCTCACCAAGCGGGGCGGGCACAGATACGCAGTATTTT. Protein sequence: CASSPSGAGTDTQYF.

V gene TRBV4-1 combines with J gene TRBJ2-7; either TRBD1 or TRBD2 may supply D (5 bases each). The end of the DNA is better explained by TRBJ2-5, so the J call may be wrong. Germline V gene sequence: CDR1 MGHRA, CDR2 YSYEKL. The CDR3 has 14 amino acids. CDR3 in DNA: TGCGCCAGCAGCCAAGGAGGGGTCGCGGAGACCCAGTACTTC. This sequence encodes CASSQGGVAETQYF.

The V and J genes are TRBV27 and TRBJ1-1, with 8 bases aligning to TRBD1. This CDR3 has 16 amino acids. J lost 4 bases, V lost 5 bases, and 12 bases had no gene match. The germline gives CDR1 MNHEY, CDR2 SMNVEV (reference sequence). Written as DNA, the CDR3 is TGTGCCAGCAGTCCCGGAGCAGGGGGCGGGGGCACTGAAGCTTTCTTT. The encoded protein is CASSPGAGGGGTEAFF.

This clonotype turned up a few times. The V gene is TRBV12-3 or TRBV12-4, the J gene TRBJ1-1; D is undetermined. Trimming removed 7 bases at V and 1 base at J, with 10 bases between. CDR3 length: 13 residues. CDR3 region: CASTPQWNTEAFF. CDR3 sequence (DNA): TGTGCCAGCACCCCACAGTGGAACACTGAAGCTTTCTTT.

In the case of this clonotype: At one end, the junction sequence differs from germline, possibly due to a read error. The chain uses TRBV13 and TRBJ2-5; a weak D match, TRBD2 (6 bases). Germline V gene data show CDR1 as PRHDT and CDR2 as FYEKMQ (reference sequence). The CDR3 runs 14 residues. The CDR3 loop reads CASSSSYVRETRYF. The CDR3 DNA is TGTGCCAGCAGCTCGTCCTACGTTCGGGAGACCCGGTACTTC.

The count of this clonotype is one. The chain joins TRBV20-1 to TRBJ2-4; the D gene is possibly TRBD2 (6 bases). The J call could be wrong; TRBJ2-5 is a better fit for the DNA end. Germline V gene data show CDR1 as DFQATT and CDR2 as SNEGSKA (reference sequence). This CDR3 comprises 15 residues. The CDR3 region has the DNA TGCAGTGCTAGAGACGTACGCCTAGCGAGAGGGACCCAGTACTTC. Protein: CSARDVRLARGTQYF.

CDR3 sequence: CASRLTGAEQYF. The CDR3 bases are TGCGCCAGCAGGTTGACAGGGGCAGAGCAGTACTTC. V usage is TRBV5-1 and J usage is TRBJ2-7, with 8 bases lining up with TRBD1. The CDR3 sequence is 12 residues long. Germline CDR1 is SGHRS and CDR2 is YFSETQ. Germline trimming cut 5 bases from V and 7 bases from J; bases unmatched to any gene: 5.

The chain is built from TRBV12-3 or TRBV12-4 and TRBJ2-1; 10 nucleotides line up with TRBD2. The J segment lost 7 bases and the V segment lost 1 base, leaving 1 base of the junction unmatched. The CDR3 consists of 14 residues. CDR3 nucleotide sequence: TGTGCCAGCAGTTTAGTAGCGGGAGGAAATGAGCAGTTCTTC. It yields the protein CASSLVAGGNEQFF.

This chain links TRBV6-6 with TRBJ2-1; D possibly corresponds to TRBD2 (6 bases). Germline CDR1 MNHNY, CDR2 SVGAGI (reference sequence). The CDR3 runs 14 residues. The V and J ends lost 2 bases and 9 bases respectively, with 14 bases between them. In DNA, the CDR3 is TGTGCCAGCAGTTACCGGACTACCCTCTTTGAGCAGTTCTTC. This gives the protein CASSYRTTLFEQFF.

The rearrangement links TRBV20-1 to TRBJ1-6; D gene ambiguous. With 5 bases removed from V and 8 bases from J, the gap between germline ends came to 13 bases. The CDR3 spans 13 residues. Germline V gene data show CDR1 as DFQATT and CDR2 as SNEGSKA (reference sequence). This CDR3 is CSARRTGDSPLHF. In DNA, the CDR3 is TGCAGTGCTCGACGGACGGGAGATTCACCCCTCCACTTT.

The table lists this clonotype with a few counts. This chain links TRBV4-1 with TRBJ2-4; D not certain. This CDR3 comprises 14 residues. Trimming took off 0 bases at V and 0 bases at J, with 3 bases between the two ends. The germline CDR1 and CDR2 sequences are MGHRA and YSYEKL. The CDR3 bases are TGCGCCAGCAGCCAAGAGCTAGCCAAAAACATTCAGTACTTC. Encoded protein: CASSQELAKNIQYF.

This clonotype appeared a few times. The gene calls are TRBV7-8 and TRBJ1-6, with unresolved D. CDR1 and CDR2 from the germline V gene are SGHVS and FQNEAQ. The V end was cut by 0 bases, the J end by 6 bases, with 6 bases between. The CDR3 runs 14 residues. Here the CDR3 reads CASSLAQINSPLHF. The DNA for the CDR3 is TGTGCCAGCAGCTTAGCACAGATTAATTCACCCCTCCACTTT. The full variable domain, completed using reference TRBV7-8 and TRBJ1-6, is GAGVSQSPRYKVAKRGQDVALRCDPISGHVSLFWYQQALGQGPEFLTYFQNEAQLDKSGLPSDRFFAERPEGSVSTLKIQRTQQEDSAVYLCASSLAQINSPLHFGNGTRLTVT.

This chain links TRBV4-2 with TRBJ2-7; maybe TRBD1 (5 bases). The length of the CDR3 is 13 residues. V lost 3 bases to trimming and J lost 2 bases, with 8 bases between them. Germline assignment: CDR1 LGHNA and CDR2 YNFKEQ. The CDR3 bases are TGTGCCAGCAGCCAGGAGACAGCCTACGAGCAGTACTTC. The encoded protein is CASSQETAYEQYF.

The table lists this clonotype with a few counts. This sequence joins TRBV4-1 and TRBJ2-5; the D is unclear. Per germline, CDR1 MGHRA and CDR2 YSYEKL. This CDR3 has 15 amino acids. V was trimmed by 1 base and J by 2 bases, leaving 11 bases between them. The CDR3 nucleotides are TGCGCCAGCAGCCAAGGGCGGAAGGATCAAGAGACCCAGTACTTC. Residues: CASSQGRKDQETQYF.

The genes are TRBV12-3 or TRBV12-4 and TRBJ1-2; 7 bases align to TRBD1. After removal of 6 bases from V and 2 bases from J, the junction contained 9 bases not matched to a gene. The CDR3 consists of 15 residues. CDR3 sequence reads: CASSQKTGENYGYTF. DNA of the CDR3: TGTGCCAGCAGCCAGAAAACAGGGGAGAACTATGGCTACACCTTC.

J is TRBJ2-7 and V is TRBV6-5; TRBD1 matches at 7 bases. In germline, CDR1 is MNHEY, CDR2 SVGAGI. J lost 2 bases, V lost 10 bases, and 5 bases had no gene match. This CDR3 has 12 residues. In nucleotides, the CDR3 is TGTGCCACCGAGGGGGCAGCCTACGAGCAGTACTTC. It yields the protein CATEGAAYEQYF.

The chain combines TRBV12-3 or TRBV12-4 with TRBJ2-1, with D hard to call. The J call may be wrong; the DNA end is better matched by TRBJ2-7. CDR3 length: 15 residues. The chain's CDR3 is CASSLRLSSYNEQYF. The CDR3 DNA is TGTGCCAGCAGTTTAAGGTTGAGCTCCTACAATGAGCAGTACTTC.

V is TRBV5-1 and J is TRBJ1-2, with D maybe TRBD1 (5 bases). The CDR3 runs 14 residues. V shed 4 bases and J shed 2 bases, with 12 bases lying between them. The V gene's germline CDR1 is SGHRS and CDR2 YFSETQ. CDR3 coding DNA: TGCGCCAGCAGCGATCCGGGACGGAACTATGGCTACACCTTC. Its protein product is CASSDPGRNYGYTF.